Listed below are T cell receptor beta chains from one sample, sequenced in a study of cytomegalovirus exposure and HLA in healthy donors. Here immunoSEQ multiplex PCR was the method, and the copy in TCRdb shows in-frame clones only, minus some. The profile shows 270,000 or so clones, around 90% of them singletons. Sequences were obtained from PBMCs. The receptors originated from a girl aged 2 to 10 in good health and CMV-seronegative. Each CDR3 is given with its conserved first and last residue. A D gene is named only where the DNA matches it firmly. Clone size is shown for a subset of rows, as once, few, many or a class of expanded clone.

TRBV9	16	-	TRBJ1-1	TRBD1	CASSTGQVALRTEAFF	TGTGCCAGCAGCACAGGACAGGTTGCCCTCAGAACTGAAGCTTTCTTT
TRBV2	13	once	TRBJ1-4	-	CASAAATNEKLFF	TGTGCCAGCGCGGCTGCAACTAATGAAAAACTGTTTTTT
TRBV18	15	-	TRBJ2-7	TRBD2	CASSPPGLAGTEQYF	TGTGCCAGCTCACCACCGGGACTAGCGGGGACCGAGCAGTACTTC
TRBV7-8	18	-	TRBJ2-2	TRBD2	CASSLRPSGGRNTGELFF	TGTGCCAGCAGCTTACGTCCTAGCGGGGGCCGGAACACCGGGGAGCTGTTTTTT
TRBV7-9	13	-	TRBJ2-5	TRBD2	CARGLAGTETQYF	TGTGCCAGAGGACTAGCGGGAACCGAGACCCAGTACTTC
TRBV7-3	14	-	TRBJ2-3	TRBD1	CASSTTGQEDTQYF	TGTGCCAGCAGCACCACGGGACAGGAAGATACGCAGTATTTT
TRBV6-6	14	-	TRBJ2-7	TRBD2	CASSSPSGSYEQYF	TGTGCCAGCAGTAGCCCTAGCGGCTCCTACGAGCAGTACTTC
TRBV21-1	16	-	TRBJ2-1	-	CASSKAGTGTYNEQFF	TGTGCCAGCAGCAAAGCAGGGACAGGGACCTACAATGAGCAGTTCTTC
TRBV6-4	13	-	TRBJ2-1	-	CASSRVGGNEQFF	TGTGCCAGCAGCCGAGTGGGGGGAAATGAGCAGTTCTTC
TRBV30	14	-	TRBJ2-7	-	CAWSVQQWTYEQYF	TGTGCCTGGAGTGTACAACAGTGGACCTACGAGCAGTACTTC
TRBV4-2	17	-	TRBJ2-1	TRBD2	CASSQVTLAGAYNEQFF	TGTGCCAGCAGCCAAGTTACACTAGCGGGCGCCTACAATGAGCAGTTCTTC